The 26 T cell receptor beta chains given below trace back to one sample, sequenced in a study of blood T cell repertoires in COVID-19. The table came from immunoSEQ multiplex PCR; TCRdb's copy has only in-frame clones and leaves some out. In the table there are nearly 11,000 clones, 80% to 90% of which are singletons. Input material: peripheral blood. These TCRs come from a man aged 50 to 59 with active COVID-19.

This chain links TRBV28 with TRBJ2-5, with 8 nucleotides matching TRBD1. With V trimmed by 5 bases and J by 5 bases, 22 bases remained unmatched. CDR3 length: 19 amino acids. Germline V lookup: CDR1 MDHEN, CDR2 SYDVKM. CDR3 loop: CASSPRGGTGRSLWETQYF. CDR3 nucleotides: TGTGCCAGCAGTCCTAGAGGCGGGACAGGTCGTTCGTTATGGGAGACCCAGTACTTC.

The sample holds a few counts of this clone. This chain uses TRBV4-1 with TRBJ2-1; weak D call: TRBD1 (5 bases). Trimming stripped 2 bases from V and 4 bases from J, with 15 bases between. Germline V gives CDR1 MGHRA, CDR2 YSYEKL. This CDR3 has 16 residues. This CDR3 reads CASSQLKGRDYNEQFF. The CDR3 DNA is TGCGCCAGCAGCCAATTGAAAGGCAGGGATTACAATGAGCAGTTCTTC.

The CDR3 DNA sequence: TGCGCCAGCAGCTTGGGTTTTGGCAACACCGGGGAGCTGTTTTTT. Its translation is CASSLGFGNTGELFF. The chain recombines TRBV5-1 with TRBJ2-2; no clear D. CDR3 length: 15 amino acids. V was cut by 0 bases and J by 2 bases, with 8 bases left in between. Germline CDR1 is SGHRS and CDR2 is YFSETQ.

In nucleotides, the CDR3 is TGTGCCAGCAGTCCGGACAGGGGAGCCCAAGAGACCCAGTACTTC. Translated: CASSPDRGAQETQYF. The rearrangement joins TRBV27 to TRBJ2-5; 9 nucleotides agree with TRBD1. Trimming removed 5 bases from V and 1 base from J; junction bases left unmatched: 5. This CDR3 has 15 residues. Germline assignment: CDR1 MNHEY and CDR2 SMNVEV (reference sequence).

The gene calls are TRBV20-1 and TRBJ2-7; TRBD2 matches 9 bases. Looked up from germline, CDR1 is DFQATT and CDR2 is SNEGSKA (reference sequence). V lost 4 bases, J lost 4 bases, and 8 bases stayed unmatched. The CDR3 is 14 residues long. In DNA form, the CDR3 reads TGCAGTGCTACTGATAGCGGGAGTATGTACGAGCAGTACTTC. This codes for CSATDSGSMYEQYF.

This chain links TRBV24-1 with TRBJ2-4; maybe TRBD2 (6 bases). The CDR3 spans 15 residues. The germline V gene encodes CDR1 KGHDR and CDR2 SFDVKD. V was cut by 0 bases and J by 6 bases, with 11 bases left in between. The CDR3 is CATSDLGGRLNIQYF. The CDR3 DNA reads TGTGCCACCAGTGATTTGGGGGGGAGGCTAAACATTCAGTACTTC.

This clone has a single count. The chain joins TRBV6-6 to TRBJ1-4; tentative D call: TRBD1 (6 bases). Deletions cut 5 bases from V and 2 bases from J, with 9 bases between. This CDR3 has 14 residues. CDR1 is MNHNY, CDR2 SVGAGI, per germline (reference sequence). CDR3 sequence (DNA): TGTGCCAGCAGTCTTGGACAGACTAATGAAAAACTGTTTTTT. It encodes CASSLGQTNEKLFF.

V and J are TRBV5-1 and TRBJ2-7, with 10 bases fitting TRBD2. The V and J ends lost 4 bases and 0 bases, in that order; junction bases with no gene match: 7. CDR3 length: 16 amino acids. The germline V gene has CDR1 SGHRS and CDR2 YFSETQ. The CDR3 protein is CASSPRTSGFSYEQYF. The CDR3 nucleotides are TGCGCCAGCAGCCCGAGGACTAGCGGCTTCTCCTACGAGCAGTACTTC. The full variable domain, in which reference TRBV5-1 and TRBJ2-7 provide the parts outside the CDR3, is KAGVTQTPRYLIKTRGQQVTLSCSPISGHRSVSWYQQTPGQGLQFLFEYFSETQRNKGNFPGRFSGRQFSNSRSEMNVSTLELGDSALYLCASSPRTSGFSYEQYFGPGTRLTVT.

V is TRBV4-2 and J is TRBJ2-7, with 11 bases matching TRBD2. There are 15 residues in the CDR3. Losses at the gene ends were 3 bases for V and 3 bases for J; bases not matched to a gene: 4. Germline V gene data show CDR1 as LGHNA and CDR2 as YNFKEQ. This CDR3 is CASSHETSGVYEQYF. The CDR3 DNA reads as TGTGCCAGCAGCCACGAGACTAGCGGGGTCTACGAGCAGTACTTC.

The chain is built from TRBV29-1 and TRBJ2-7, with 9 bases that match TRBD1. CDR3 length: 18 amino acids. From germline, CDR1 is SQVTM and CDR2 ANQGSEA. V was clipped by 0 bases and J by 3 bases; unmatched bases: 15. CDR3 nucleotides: TGCAGCGTTGAAGATCAATATGAGACCGGGACAGGGATCTACGAGCAGTACTTC. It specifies CSVEDQYETGTGIYEQYF.

CDR3 amino acids: CASSEPFTSGNYNEQFF. CDR3 nucleotides: TGTGCCAGCAGTGAACCTTTCACTAGCGGGAACTACAATGAGCAGTTCTTC. The genes are TRBV6-1 and TRBJ2-1, with 10 bases identical to TRBD2. J gave up 3 bases and V 2 bases, and 7 bases lay outside the gene matches. The germline CDR1 and CDR2 sequences are MNHNS and SASEGT. This CDR3 has 17 residues.

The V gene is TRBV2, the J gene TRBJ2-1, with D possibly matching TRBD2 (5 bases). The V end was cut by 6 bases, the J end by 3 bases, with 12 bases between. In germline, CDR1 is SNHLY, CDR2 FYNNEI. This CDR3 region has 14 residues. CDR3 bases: TGTGCCAGCAGAGGGCTAGCAGGCTACAATGAGCAGTTCTTC. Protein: CASRGLAGYNEQFF.

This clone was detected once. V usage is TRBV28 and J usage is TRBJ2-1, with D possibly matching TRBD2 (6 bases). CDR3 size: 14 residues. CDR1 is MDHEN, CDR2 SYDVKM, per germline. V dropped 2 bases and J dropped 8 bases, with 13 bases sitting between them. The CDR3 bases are TGTGCCAGCAGTTTACGGCGGGATGGTGATGAGCAGTTCTTC. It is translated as CASSLRRDGDEQFF.

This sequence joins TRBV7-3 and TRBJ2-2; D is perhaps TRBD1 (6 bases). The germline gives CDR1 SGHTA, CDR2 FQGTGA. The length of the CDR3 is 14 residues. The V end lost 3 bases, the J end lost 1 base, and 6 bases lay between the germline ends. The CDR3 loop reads CASSLGQNTGELFF. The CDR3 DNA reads TGTGCCAGCAGCTTGGGACAGAACACCGGGGAGCTGTTTTTT.

Here the CDR3 DNA reads TGTGCCAGCAGTTTCCAGCGGGGGTCCTACGAGCAGTACTTC. This translates into CASSFQRGSYEQYF. V and J are TRBV27 and TRBJ2-7; TRBD2 matches 8 bases. V shed 3 bases, J shed 1 base, and the junction held 2 bases outside the gene matches. CDR1 and CDR2 from the germline V gene are MNHEY and SMNVEV (reference sequence). This CDR3 is 14 amino acids long.

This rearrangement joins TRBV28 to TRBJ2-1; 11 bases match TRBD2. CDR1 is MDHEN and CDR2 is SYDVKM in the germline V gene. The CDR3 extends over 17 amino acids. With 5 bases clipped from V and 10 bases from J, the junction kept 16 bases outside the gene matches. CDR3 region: CASSPVTLAGGRGEQFF. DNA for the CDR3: TGTGCCAGCAGTCCGGTAACCCTAGCGGGGGGACGCGGGGAGCAGTTCTTC. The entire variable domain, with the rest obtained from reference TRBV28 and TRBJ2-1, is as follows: DVKVTQSSRYLVKRTGEKVFLECVQDMDHENMFWYRQDPGLGLRLIYFSYDVKMKEKGDIPEGYSVSREKKERFSLILESASTNQTSMYLCASSPVTLAGGRGEQFFGPGTRLTVL.

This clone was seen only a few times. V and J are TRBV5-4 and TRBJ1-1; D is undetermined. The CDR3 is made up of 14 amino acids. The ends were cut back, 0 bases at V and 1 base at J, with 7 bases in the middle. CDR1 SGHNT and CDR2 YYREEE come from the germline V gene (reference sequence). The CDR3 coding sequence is TGTGCCAGCAGCTTGGGTCCAGAGAACACTGAAGCTTTCTTT. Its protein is CASSLGPENTEAFF.

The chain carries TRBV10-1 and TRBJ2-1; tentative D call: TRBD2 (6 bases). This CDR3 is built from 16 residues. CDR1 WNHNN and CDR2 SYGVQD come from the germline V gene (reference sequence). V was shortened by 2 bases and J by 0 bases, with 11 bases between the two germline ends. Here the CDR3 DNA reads TGCGCCAGCAGTGAGGGAGGGAGTGTCTCCTACAATGAGCAGTTCTTC. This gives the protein CASSEGGSVSYNEQFF.

In nucleotides, the CDR3 is TGTGCCAGCAGCTTAGACCCGACGGGAGCTGAGCAGTTCTTC. Its translation is CASSLDPTGAEQFF. V gene TRBV7-2 combines with J gene TRBJ2-1; the D gene is possibly TRBD2 (6 bases). CDR3 size: 14 residues. The germline V and J ends were trimmed by 1 base and 9 bases, with 13 bases remaining between them. CDR1 is SGHTA, CDR2 FQGNSA, per germline.

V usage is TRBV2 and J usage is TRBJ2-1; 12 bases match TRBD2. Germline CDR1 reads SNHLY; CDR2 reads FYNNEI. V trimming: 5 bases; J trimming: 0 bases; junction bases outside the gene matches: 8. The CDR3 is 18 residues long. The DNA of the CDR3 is TGTGCCAGCAGTCTAGCGGGAGGGCCCTCGAGCTCCTACAATGAGCAGTTCTTC. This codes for CASSLAGGPSSSYNEQFF.

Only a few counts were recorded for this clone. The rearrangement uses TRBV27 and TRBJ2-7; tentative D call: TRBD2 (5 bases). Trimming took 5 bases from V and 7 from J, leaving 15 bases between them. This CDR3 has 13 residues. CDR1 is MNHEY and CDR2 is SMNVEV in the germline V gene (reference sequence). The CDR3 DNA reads TGTGCCAGCAGTCCACGCCCAGGAGGAGAGCAGTACTTC. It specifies CASSPRPGGEQYF.

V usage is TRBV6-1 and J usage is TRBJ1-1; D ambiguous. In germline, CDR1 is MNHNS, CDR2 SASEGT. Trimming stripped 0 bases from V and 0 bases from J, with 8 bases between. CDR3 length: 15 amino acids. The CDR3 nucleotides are TGTGCCAGCAGTGAAGCACCAGTTATGAACACTGAAGCTTTCTTT. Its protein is CASSEAPVMNTEAFF.

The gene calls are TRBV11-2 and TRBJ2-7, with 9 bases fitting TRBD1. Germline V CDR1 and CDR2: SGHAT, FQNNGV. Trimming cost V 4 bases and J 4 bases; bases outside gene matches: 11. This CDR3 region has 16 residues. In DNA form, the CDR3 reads TGTGCCAGCAGCTCCGGACCTGCAGGACAGGGGTACGAGCAGTACTTC. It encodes CASSSGPAGQGYEQYF.

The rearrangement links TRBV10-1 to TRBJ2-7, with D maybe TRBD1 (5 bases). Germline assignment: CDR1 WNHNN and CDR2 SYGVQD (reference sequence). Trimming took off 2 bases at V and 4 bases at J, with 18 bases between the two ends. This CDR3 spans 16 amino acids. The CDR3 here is CASSEASDKGSYEQYF. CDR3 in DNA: TGCGCCAGCAGTGAGGCATCGGACAAGGGTTCGTACGAGCAGTACTTC.

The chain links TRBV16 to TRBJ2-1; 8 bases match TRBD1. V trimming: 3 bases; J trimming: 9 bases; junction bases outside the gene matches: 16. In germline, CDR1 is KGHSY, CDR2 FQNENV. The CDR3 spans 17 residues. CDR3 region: CASSHPDRGGRVPEQFF. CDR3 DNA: TGTGCCAGCAGCCACCCCGACAGGGGAGGACGGGTACCTGAGCAGTTCTTC.

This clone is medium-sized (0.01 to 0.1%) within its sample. The CDR3: CASSGRQGESYEQYF. The CDR3 DNA reads as TGTGCCAGCAGTGGGAGACAGGGGGAAAGCTACGAGCAGTACTTC. This sequence joins TRBV2 and TRBJ2-7, with 9 positions matching TRBD1. Unmatched junction bases numbered 7, after V lost 4 bases and J lost 3 bases. CDR1 and CDR2 (germline): SNHLY, FYNNEI. The CDR3 contains 15 residues.